This TCR beta chain was profiled in a study of blood T cells in healthy people across ages. With 3 bases removed from V and 1 base from J, the gap between germline ends came to 8 bases. Germline CDR1 ENHRY, CDR2 SYGVKD. The CDR3 extends over 14 amino acids. Total RNA was extracted at no less than 5.5 micrograms per sample. PCR was performed a second time for about 6 to 12 cycles using a sample-barcoded 5' primer and a J-beta primer mix. MiXCR, run by TCRdb on the 5' RACE reads, gives a single entry per CDR3 protein. The table lists 600,000 or so distinct CDR3 sequences, around half of them singletons. Details on this clonotype: Its antigen is currently unknown.

Study-level results: Relative to aged donors, long-lived donors carried more naive CD4+ cells and displayed higher diversity.

The sample was blood. This rearrangement joins TRBV10-3 to TRBJ2-3; no firm D call. The origin of this receptor is an older man in good health. The CDR3 here is CAISEDGGTDTQYF. The CDR3 DNA reads as TGTGCCATCAGTGAAGATGGGGGCACAGATACGCAGTATTTT.